Below, 26 T cell receptor beta chains from the same sample are listed, as sequenced in a study of blood T cell repertoires in COVID-19. The table came from immunoSEQ multiplex PCR; TCRdb's copy has only in-frame clones and leaves some out. Altogether about 190,000 clones are present, around four fifths being singletons, with the ten largest covering around 5.5%. The sample taken for sequencing was peripheral blood. All receptors derive from a woman aged 65 to 85 with active or convalescent COVID-19.

The V and J genes are TRBV29-1 and TRBJ1-1, with a possible D match to TRBD1 (5 bases). CDR3 length: 14 residues. Germline V gene lookup returns CDR1 SQVTM and CDR2 ANQGSEA. V gave up 6 bases and J gave up 3 bases, with 17 bases separating them. DNA for the CDR3: TGCAGCGTGGCCCCGGGGGGTCGGGACACTGAAGCTTTCTTT. This gives the protein CSVAPGGRDTEAFF.

The rearrangement uses TRBV5-1 and TRBJ1-1; D remains unclear. Germline CDR1 and CDR2: SGHRS and YFSETQ. V was clipped by 0 bases and J by 6 bases, with 12 bases between them. This CDR3 is built from 14 residues. CDR3 bases: TGCGCCAGCAGCTTGGCTCCAGAGGTAGCTGAAGCTTTCTTT. Its translation: CASSLAPEVAEAFF. The full variable domain, in which reference TRBV5-1 and TRBJ1-1 provide the parts outside the CDR3, is KAGVTQTPRYLIKTRGQQVTLSCSPISGHRSVSWYQQTPGQGLQFLFEYFSETQRNKGNFPGRFSGRQFSNSRSEMNVSTLELGDSALYLCASSLAPEVAEAFFGQGTRLTVV.

This clone appeared once. V usage is TRBV7-2 and J usage is TRBJ2-1; tentatively, D is TRBD1 (6 bases). V was clipped by 1 base and J by 4 bases, with 14 bases between them. Germline CDR1 and CDR2: SGHTA and FQGNSA. The CDR3 has 16 residues. As DNA, the CDR3 is TGTGCCAGCAGCTTAGTAGCAGGGGTCATGTACAATGAGCAGTTCTTC. It yields the protein CASSLVAGVMYNEQFF. Looking up the rest from reference TRBV7-2 and TRBJ2-1 gives the full variable domain: GAGVSQSPSNKVTEKGKDVELRCDPISGHTALYWYRQSLGQGLEFLIYFQGNSAPDKSGLPSDRFSAERTGGSVSTLTIQRTQQEDSAVYLCASSLVAGVMYNEQFFGPGTRLTVL.

The V and J genes are TRBV12-3 or TRBV12-4 and TRBJ2-1, with D possibly being TRBD2 (5 bases). The CDR3 runs to 13 residues. Deletions cut 7 bases from V and 6 bases from J, with 13 bases between. The CDR3 coding sequence is TGTGCCAGCACCCCAGGAGGACCCAATGAGCAGTTCTTC. Protein: CASTPGGPNEQFF.

The rearrangement joins TRBV19 to TRBJ2-7; 8 bases fit TRBD1. Trimming cost V 2 bases and J 4 bases; bases outside gene matches: 7. CDR1 LNHDA and CDR2 SQIVND come from the germline V gene (reference sequence). The length of the CDR3 is 15 residues. The CDR3 protein is CASSITDRGGYEQYF. The CDR3 DNA is TGTGCCAGTAGTATAACTGACAGGGGAGGATACGAGCAGTACTTC.

V gene TRBV21-1 combines with J gene TRBJ1-2. TRBV21-1 is flagged as a pseudogene. This CDR3 region has 17 residues. CDR3 DNA sequence: TGTGCCAGCAGCAAATGGTTGTTTGGCGATACGGGGGATGGCTACACCTTC. Translation gives CASSKWLFGDTGDGYTF.

The rearrangement joins TRBV6-5 to TRBJ2-7; TRBD1 matches 9 bases. Trimming removed 6 bases from V and 5 bases from J; junction bases left unmatched: 11. Per germline, CDR1 MNHEY and CDR2 SVGAGI. The CDR3 loop spans 15 amino acids. The CDR3 loop reads CASRKDRGTSNEQYF. The DNA for the CDR3 is TGTGCCAGCAGGAAAGACAGGGGGACGTCGAACGAGCAGTACTTC.

V usage is TRBV4-2 and J usage is TRBJ1-2; D is undetermined. The CDR3 consists of 13 residues. Germline lookup yields CDR1 LGHNA and CDR2 YNFKEQ. V lost 7 bases to trimming and J lost 8 bases, with 17 bases between them. CDR3 sequence reads: CASTPRADGGYTF. In DNA, the CDR3 is TGTGCCAGCACGCCACGAGCAGACGGGGGCTACACCTTC.

This chain connects TRBV28 to TRBJ1-4, with D hard to call. V shed 6 bases and J shed 5 bases, with 7 bases lying between them. Per the germline V gene, CDR1 is MDHEN and CDR2 is SYDVKM. The CDR3 extends over 12 amino acids. For the CDR3, the DNA is TGTGCCAGCAGGGCTCCGAATGAAAAACTGTTTTTT. This encodes CASRAPNEKLFF. Together with reference TRBV28 and TRBJ1-4, the CDR3 gives the full variable domain: DVKVTQSSRYLVKRTGEKVFLECVQDMDHENMFWYRQDPGLGLRLIYFSYDVKMKEKGDIPEGYSVSREKKERFSLILESASTNQTSMYLCASRAPNEKLFFGSGTQLSVL.

The chain employs TRBV7-3 and TRBJ2-2, with 7 bases aligning to TRBD1. J lost 6 bases, V lost 6 bases, and 4 bases had no gene match. Germline CDR1 SGHTA, CDR2 FQGTGA. The CDR3 extends over 13 amino acids. As DNA, the CDR3 is TGTGCCAGCAGGTCCGACAGGGCCGGGGAGCTGTTTTTT. The encoded protein is CASRSDRAGELFF.

The genes are TRBV21-1 and TRBJ2-3; the table's TRBD1 call for D was not verified on the DNA. TRBV21-1 is deemed a pseudogene. The CDR3 is 18 amino acids. This CDR3 reads CASSKGPRVAISTDTQYF. The CDR3 DNA sequence: TGTGCCAGCAGCAAAGGGCCCAGGGTGGCGATTAGCACAGATACGCAGTATTTT.

The chain couples TRBV6-5 to TRBJ2-2; 8 bases match TRBD1. Trimming cost V 4 bases and J 4 bases; bases outside gene matches: 8. In germline, CDR1 is MNHEY, CDR2 SVGAGI. The CDR3 is 16 residues long. The CDR3 is CASSSRGHSGTGELFF. The CDR3 nucleotides are TGTGCCAGCAGTTCCAGGGGGCATTCGGGCACCGGGGAGCTGTTTTTT.

V is TRBV19 and J is TRBJ2-2; D not certain. CDR1 LNHDA and CDR2 SQIVND come from the germline V gene (reference sequence). V was trimmed by 5 bases and J by 0 bases, leaving 7 bases between them. This CDR3 spans 14 amino acids. CDR3 nucleotide sequence: TGTGCCAGTAGTCCTCAGACGAACACCGGGGAGCTGTTTTTT. Residues: CASSPQTNTGELFF. Variable domain in full (rest from reference TRBV19 and TRBJ2-2): DGGITQSPKYLFRKEGQNVTLSCEQNLNHDAMYWYRQDPGQGLRLIYYSQIVNDFQKGDIAEGYSVSREKKESFPLTVTSAQKNPTAFYLCASSPQTNTGELFFGEGSRLTVL.

The chain has TRBV28 and TRBJ2-3; tentative D call: TRBD2 (7 bases). Looked up from germline, CDR1 is MDHEN and CDR2 is SYDVKM. There are 15 residues in the CDR3. V was cut by 10 bases and J by 1 base, with 18 bases left in between. In nucleotides, the CDR3 is TGTGCCATCTCGCCGGGGGGCGCAGGCACAGATACGCAGTATTTT. Encoded protein: CAISPGGAGTDTQYF.

This chain joins TRBV2 and TRBJ1-6, with a tentative D call TRBD1 (6 bases). V was cut by 6 bases and J by 5 bases, with 11 bases left in between. Looked up from germline, CDR1 is SNHLY and CDR2 is FYNNEI. The CDR3 contains 14 residues. CDR3 amino acids: CASSGQSDNSPLHF. In DNA form, the CDR3 reads TGTGCCAGCAGCGGACAGTCAGATAATTCACCCCTCCACTTT.

This clone was detected once. The chain recombines TRBV2 with TRBJ2-5, with unresolved D. Germline CDR1 and CDR2: SNHLY and FYNNEI. The CDR3 extends over 14 amino acids. The germline V and J ends were trimmed by 1 base and 4 bases, with 10 bases remaining between them. CDR3 in DNA: TGTGCCAGCAGTGAAGAGGAACCAGGAGAGACCCAGTACTTC. Its translation is CASSEEEPGETQYF.

In its sample, this clone was seen once. The chain recombines TRBV10-3 with TRBJ2-7, with TRBD1 matching over 7 bases. The CDR3 length is 14 residues. V lost 5 bases to trimming and J lost 2 bases; unmatched junction nucleotides: 6. The germline gives CDR1 ENHRY, CDR2 SYGVKD. The CDR3 is CAISSTGWAYEQYF. Here the CDR3 DNA reads TGTGCCATCAGTTCGACAGGGTGGGCCTACGAGCAGTACTTC.

The chain uses TRBV4-1 and TRBJ2-7; D is possibly TRBD2 (6 bases). The CDR3 is made up of 16 amino acids. Trimming removed 1 base at V and 7 bases at J, with 20 bases between. Germline values: CDR1 MGHRA, CDR2 YSYEKL. As DNA, the CDR3 is TGCGCCAGCAGCCAAGGACAAATATGGGACTCTTTTGAGCAGTACTTC. It translates to CASSQGQIWDSFEQYF.

This clone occurred many times. The chain employs TRBV4-2 and TRBJ1-6; 12 bases match TRBD1. The CDR3 loop spans 16 amino acids. The germline CDR1 and CDR2 sequences are LGHNA and YNFKEQ. The V gene end was trimmed by 3 bases and the J gene end by 8 bases; junction bases not matched to a gene: 5. The CDR3 here is CASSHNRDRGHSPLHF. The CDR3 DNA follows: TGTGCCAGCAGCCATAACCGGGACAGGGGGCATTCACCCCTCCACTTT.

V usage is TRBV9 and J usage is TRBJ2-2; 9 bases agree with TRBD1. The ends lost 3 bases at V and 6 bases at J; junction bases unmatched: 6. Germline V gene lookup returns CDR1 SGDLS and CDR2 YYNGEE. The CDR3 is 15 amino acids. For the CDR3, the DNA is TGTGCCAGCAGCGGGGGGACAGGGATCTCCGGGGAGCTGTTTTTT. Translated: CASSGGTGISGELFF. The variable domain in full, completed from reference TRBV9 and TRBJ2-2, reads DSGVTQTPKHLITATGQRVTLRCSPRSGDLSVYWYQQSLDQGLQFLIQYYNGEERAKGNILERFSAQQFPDLHSELNLSSLELGDSALYFCASSGGTGISGELFFGEGSRLTVL.

The chain carries TRBV19 and TRBJ2-1, with 15 nucleotides matching TRBD2. Trimming removed 4 bases from V and 7 bases from J; junction bases left unmatched: 2. Germline V gene data show CDR1 as LNHDA and CDR2 as SQIVND (reference sequence). The CDR3 spans 15 residues. This CDR3 is CASSTGLAGGNEQFF. CDR3 DNA sequence: TGTGCCAGTAGTACGGGACTAGCGGGAGGTAATGAGCAGTTCTTC. Full variable domain (rest looked up from reference TRBV19 and TRBJ2-1): DGGITQSPKYLFRKEGQNVTLSCEQNLNHDAMYWYRQDPGQGLRLIYYSQIVNDFQKGDIAEGYSVSREKKESFPLTVTSAQKNPTAFYLCASSTGLAGGNEQFFGPGTRLTVL.

This sequence joins TRBV2 and TRBJ2-2; TRBD2 agrees at 7 bases. This CDR3 spans 19 amino acids. With 3 bases clipped from V and 4 bases from J, the junction kept 17 bases outside the gene matches. Germline CDR1 and CDR2: SNHLY and FYNNEI. The CDR3 DNA follows: TGTGCCAGCAGTGACCCGCCGTGGGCTAGCGGCATCGGCACCGGGGAGCTGTTTTTT. This translates into CASSDPPWASGIGTGELFF. Drawing the rest from reference TRBV2 and TRBJ2-2, the complete variable domain is EPEVTQTPSHQVTQMGQEVILRCVPISNHLYFYWYRQILGQKVEFLVSFYNNEISEKSEIFDDQFSVERPDGSNFTLKIRSTKLEDSAMYFCASSDPPWASGIGTGELFFGEGSRLTVL.

The chain employs TRBV2 and TRBJ2-3; 13 bases align to TRBD2. This CDR3 contains 14 residues. Germline-derived CDR1 and CDR2 are SNHLY and FYNNEI. With 6 bases clipped from V and 8 bases from J, the junction kept 5 bases outside the gene matches. CDR3 coding DNA: TGTGCCAGCAGAGGACTAGCGGGAGTAGGTACGCAGTATTTT. As protein: CASRGLAGVGTQYF.

V is TRBV10-3 and J is TRBJ1-1; D remains ambiguous. Per the germline V gene, CDR1 is ENHRY and CDR2 is SYGVKD. The CDR3 is made up of 13 amino acids. Trimming took off 11 bases at V and 0 bases at J, with 13 bases between the two ends. The CDR3 protein is CASRGGLNTEAFF. For the CDR3, the DNA is TGTGCCTCCCGGGGTGGGTTGAACACTGAAGCTTTCTTT.

V usage is TRBV7-6 and J usage is TRBJ2-1; 8 bases are shared with TRBD2. The trim removed 2 bases at V and 7 bases at J, leaving 4 bases unmatched. The CDR3 has 14 amino acids. Per germline, CDR1 SGHVS and CDR2 FNYEAQ. The CDR3 here is CASSLPGGVNEQFF. The DNA for the CDR3 is TGTGCCAGCAGCTTACCGGGAGGGGTGAATGAGCAGTTCTTC. The variable domain in full, with the rest retrieved from reference TRBV7-6 and TRBJ2-1, is GAGVSQSPRYKVTKRGQDVALRCDPISGHVSLYWYRQALGQGPEFLTYFNYEAQQDKSGLPNDRFSAERPEGSISTLTIQRTEQRDSAMYRCASSLPGGVNEQFFGPGTRLTVL.

This chain connects TRBV19 to TRBJ2-2; D is perhaps TRBD2 (6 bases). The CDR3 consists of 15 residues. V was clipped by 5 bases and J by 1 base, with 11 bases between them. The germline V gene has CDR1 LNHDA and CDR2 SQIVND (reference sequence). The CDR3 here is CASSLGDLNTGELFF. In nucleotides, the CDR3 is TGTGCCAGTAGTTTGGGGGACTTGAACACCGGGGAGCTGTTTTTT.